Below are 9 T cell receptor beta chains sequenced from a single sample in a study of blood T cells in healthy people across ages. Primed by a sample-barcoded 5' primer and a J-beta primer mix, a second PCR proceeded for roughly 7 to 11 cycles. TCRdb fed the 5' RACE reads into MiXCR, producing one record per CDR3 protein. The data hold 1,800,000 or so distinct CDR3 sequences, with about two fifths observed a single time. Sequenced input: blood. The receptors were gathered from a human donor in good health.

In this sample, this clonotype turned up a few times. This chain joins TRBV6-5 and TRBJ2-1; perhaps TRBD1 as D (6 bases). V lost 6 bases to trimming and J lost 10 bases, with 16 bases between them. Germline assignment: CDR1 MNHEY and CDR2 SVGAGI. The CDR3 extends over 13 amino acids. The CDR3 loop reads CASSPGVGGEQFF. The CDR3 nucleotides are TGTGCCAGCAGCCCCGGGGTTGGGGGCGAGCAGTTCTTC.

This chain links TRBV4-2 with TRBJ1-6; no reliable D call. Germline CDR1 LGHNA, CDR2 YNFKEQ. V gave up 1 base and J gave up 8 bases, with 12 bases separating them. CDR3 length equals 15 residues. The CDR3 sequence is CASSQGLLADSPLHF. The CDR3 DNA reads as TGTGCCAGCAGCCAAGGTTTGCTGGCAGATTCACCCCTCCACTTT.

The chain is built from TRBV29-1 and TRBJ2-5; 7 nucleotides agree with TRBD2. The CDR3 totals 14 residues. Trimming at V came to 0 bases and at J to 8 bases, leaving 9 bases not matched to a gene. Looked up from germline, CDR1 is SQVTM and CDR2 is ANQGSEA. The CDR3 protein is CSVEDVAGGETQYF. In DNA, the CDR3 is TGCAGCGTTGAAGATGTAGCGGGTGGAGAAACCCAGTACTTC.

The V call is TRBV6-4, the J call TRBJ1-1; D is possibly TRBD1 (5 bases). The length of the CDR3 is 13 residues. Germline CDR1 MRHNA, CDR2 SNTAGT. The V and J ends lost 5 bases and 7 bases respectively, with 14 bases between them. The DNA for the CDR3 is TGTGCCAGCAGTATACAATCAGGGAGTGAAGCTTTCTTT. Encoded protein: CASSIQSGSEAFF.

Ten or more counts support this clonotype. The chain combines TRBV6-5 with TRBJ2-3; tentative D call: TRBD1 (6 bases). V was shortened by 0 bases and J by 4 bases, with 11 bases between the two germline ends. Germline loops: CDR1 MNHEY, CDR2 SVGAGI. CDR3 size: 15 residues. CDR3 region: CASSYSPTGSDTQYF. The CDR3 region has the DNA TGTGCCAGCAGTTACTCTCCGACAGGTTCAGATACGCAGTATTTT.

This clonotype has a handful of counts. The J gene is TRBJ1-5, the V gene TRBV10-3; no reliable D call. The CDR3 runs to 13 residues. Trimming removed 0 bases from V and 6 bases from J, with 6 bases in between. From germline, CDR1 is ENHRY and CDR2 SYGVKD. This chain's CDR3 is CAISESQGQPQHF. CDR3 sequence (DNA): TGTGCCATCAGTGAGTCCCAAGGTCAGCCCCAGCATTTT.

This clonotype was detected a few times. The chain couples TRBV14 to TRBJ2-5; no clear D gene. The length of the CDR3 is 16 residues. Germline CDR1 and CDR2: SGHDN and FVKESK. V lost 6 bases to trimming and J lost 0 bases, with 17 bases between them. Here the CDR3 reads CASSGFESPYQETQYF. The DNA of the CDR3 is TGTGCCAGCAGTGGGTTCGAGAGTCCGTACCAAGAGACCCAGTACTTC.

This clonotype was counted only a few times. Here the CDR3 reads CASSQVLGTDSEAFF. The CDR3, as DNA: TGCGCCAGCAGCCAAGTACTGGGGACAGATTCTGAAGCTTTCTTT. The chain links TRBV4-1 to TRBJ1-1; TRBD1 matches at 7 bases. CDR3 size: 15 residues. In germline, CDR1 is MGHRA, CDR2 YSYEKL. Trimming at V came to 1 base and at J to 6 bases, leaving 8 bases not matched to a gene.

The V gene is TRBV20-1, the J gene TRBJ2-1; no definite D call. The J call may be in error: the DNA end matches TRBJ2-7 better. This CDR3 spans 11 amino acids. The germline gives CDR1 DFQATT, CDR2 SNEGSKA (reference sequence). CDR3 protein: CSASSLSQQYF. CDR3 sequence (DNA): TGCAGTGCTAGTTCTTTGAGCCAGCAGTACTTC.